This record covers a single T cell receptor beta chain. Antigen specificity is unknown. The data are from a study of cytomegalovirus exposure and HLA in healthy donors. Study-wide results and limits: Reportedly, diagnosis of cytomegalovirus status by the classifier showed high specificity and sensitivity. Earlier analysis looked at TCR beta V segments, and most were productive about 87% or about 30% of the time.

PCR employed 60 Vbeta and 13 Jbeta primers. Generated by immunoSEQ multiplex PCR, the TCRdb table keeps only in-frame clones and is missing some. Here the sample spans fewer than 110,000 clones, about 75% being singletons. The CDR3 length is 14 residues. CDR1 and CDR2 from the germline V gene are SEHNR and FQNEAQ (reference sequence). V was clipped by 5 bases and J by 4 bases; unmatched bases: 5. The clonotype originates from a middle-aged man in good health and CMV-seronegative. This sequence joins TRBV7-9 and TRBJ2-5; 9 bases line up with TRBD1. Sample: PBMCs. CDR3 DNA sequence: TGTGCCAGCAGCGGGGGACAGGGAGGAGAGACCCAGTACTTC. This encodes CASSGGQGGETQYF. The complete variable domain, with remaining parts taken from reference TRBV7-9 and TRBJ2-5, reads DTGVSQNPRHKITKRGQNVTFRCDPISEHNRLYWYRQTLGQGPEFLTYFQNEAQLEKSRLLSDRFSAERPKGSFSTLEIQRTEQGDSAMYLCASSGGQGGETQYFGPGTRLLVL.